This T cell receptor beta chain was captured by sequencing in a study of cytomegalovirus exposure and HLA in healthy donors. The PCR was carried out with 60 Vbeta primers and 13 Jbeta primers. TCRdb keeps only in-frame clones here, not all; method: immunoSEQ multiplex PCR. The sample carries about 110,000 clones, about 81% recorded once. V dropped 4 bases and J dropped 1 base, with 8 bases sitting between them. CDR1 SGDLS and CDR2 YYNGEE come from the germline V gene. The CDR3 is made up of 14 amino acids. Worth noting for this clone: Its antigen remains unknown.

Study-wide points: Per a later analysis, HLA-associated TCR beta chains showed more clonal expansion than other, equally common TCR beta chains.

Sequencing was done on a sample of PBMCs. V is TRBV9 and J is TRBJ2-2; D unclear. The clonotype originates from a male donor in good health and CMV-seropositive. In DNA, the CDR3 is TGTGCCAGCAGCTATTCGGGGAACACCGGGGAGCTGTTTTTT. It is translated as CASSYSGNTGELFF.